This TCR beta chain stems from a study of T cell responses to AZD1222 COVID-19 vaccine. Measured with immunoSEQ multiplex PCR; TCRdb has only the in-frame clones, and not every one. The table has around 150,000 clones, 80% to 95% seen once. V lost 8 bases and J lost 4, with 14 bases in between. CDR1 is SQVTM and CDR2 is ANQGSEA in the germline V gene. This CDR3 has 12 residues. The receptor was derived from an adult in good health. The material was peripheral blood, obtained on day 0 of AZD1222 vaccination. The rearrangement links TRBV29-1 to TRBJ1-2, with D hard to call. The DNA for the CDR3 is TGCAGCCATTCGGATTCGGGCTATGGCTACACCTTC. Translation gives CSHSDSGYGYTF.